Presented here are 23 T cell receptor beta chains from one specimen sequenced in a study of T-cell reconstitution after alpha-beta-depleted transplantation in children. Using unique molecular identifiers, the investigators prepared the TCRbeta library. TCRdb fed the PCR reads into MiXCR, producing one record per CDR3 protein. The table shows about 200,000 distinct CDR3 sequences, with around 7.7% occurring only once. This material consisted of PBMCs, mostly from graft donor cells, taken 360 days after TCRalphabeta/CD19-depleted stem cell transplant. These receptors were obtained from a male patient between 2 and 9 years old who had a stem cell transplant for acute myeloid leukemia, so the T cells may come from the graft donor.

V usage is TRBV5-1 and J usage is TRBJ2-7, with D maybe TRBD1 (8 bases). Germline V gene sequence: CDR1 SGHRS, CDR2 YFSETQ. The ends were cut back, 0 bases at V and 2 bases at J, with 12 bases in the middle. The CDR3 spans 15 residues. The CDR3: CASSLEQGGTYEQYF. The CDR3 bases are TGCGCCAGCAGCTTGGAACAGGGGGGGACCTACGAGCAGTACTTC. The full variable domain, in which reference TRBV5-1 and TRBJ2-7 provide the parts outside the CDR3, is KAGVTQTPRYLIKTRGQQVTLSCSPISGHRSVSWYQQTPGQGLQFLFEYFSETQRNKGNFPGRFSGRQFSNSRSEMNVSTLELGDSALYLCASSLEQGGTYEQYFGPGTRLTVT.

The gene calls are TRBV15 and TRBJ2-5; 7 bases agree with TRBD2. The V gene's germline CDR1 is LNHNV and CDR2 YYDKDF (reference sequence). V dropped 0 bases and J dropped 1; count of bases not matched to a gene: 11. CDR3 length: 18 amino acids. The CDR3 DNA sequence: TGTGCCACCAGCAGAGATCCCCTTATTCCTAGCGGCCAAGAGACCCAGTACTTC. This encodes CATSRDPLIPSGQETQYF.

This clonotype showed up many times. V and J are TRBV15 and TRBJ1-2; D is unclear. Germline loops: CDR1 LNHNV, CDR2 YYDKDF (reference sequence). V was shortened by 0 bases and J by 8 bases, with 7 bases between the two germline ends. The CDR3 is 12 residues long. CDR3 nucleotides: TGTGCCACCAGCAGAGATGGAACCGGCTACACCTTC. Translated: CATSRDGTGYTF.

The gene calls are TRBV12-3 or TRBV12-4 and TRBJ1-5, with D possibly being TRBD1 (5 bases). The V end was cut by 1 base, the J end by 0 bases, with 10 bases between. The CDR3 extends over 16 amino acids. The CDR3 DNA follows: TGTGCCAGCAGTTTAGGGCAGGGTGATAGCAATCAGCCCCAGCATTTT. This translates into CASSLGQGDSNQPQHF.

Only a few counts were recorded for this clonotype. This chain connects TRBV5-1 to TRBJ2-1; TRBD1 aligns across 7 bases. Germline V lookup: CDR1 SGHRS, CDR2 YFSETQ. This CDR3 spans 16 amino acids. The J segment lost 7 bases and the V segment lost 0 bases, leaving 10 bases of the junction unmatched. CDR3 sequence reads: CASSLDGAGGVNEQFF. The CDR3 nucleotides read TGCGCCAGCAGCTTGGATGGGGCAGGGGGTGTTAATGAGCAGTTCTTC. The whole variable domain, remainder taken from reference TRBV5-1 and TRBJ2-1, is KAGVTQTPRYLIKTRGQQVTLSCSPISGHRSVSWYQQTPGQGLQFLFEYFSETQRNKGNFPGRFSGRQFSNSRSEMNVSTLELGDSALYLCASSLDGAGGVNEQFFGPGTRLTVL.

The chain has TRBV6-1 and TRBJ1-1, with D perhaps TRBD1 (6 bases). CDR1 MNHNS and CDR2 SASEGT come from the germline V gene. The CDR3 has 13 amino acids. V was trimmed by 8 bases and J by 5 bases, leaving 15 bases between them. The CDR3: CASGAGEFTEAFF. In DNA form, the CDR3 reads TGTGCCAGCGGGGCAGGGGAGTTTACTGAAGCTTTCTTT.

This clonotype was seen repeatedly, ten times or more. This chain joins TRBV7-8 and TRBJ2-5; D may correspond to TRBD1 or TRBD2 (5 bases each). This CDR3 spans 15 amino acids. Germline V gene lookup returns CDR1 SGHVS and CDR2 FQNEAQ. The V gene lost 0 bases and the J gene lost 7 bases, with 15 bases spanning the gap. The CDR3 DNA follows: TGTGCCAGCAGCTTAGCGGTGGTTGGGACGAGGACCCAGTACTTC. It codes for CASSLAVVGTRTQYF.

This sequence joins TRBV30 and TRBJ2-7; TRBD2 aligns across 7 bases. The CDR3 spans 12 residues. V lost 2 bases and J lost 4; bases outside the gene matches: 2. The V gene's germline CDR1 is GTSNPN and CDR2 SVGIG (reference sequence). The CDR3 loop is CAWSSSGYEQYF. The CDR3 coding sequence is TGTGCCTGGAGTAGTAGCGGGTACGAGCAGTACTTC. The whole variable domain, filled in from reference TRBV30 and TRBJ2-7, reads SQTIHQWPATLVQPVGSPLSLECTVEGTSNPNLYWYRQAAGRGLQLLFYSVGIGQISSEVPQNLSASRPQDRQFILSSKKLLLSDSGFYLCAWSSSGYEQYFGPGTRLTVT.

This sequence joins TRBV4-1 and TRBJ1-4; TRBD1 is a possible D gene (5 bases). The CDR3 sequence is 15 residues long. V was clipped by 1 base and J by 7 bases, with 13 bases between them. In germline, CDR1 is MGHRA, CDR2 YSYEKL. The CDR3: CASSQGKGRGEKLFF. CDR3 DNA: TGCGCCAGCAGCCAAGGAAAAGGGAGGGGTGAAAAACTGTTTTTT.

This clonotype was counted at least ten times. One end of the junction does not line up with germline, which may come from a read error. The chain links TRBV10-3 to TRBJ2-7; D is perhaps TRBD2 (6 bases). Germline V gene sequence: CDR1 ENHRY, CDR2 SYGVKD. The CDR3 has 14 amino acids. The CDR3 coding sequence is TGTGCCATCAGTGAGTCGACTTCCGACGGGAGAAGGCACTTC. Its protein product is CAISESTSDGRRHF.

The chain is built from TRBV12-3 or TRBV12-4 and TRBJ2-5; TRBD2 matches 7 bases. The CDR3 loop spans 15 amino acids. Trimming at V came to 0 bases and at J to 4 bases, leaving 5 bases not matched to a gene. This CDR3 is CASSLANWGGETQYF. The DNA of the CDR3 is TGTGCCAGCAGTTTAGCGAACTGGGGGGGAGAGACCCAGTACTTC.

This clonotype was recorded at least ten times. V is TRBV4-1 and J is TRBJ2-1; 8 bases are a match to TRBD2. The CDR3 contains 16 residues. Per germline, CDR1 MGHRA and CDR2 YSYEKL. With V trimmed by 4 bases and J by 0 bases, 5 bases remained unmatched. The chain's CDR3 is CASSLLGLASYNEQFF. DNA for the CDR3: TGCGCCAGCAGCCTCCTCGGACTAGCCTCCTACAATGAGCAGTTCTTC.

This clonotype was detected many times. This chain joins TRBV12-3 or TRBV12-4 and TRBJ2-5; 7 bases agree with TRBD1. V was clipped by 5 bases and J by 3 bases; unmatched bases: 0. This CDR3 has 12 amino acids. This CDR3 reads CASSGQEETQYF. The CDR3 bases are TGTGCCAGCAGTGGACAGGAAGAGACCCAGTACTTC.

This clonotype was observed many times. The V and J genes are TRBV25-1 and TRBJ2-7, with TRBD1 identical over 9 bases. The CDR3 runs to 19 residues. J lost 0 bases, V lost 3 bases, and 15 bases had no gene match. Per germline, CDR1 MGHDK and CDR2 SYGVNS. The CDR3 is CASSDYQRDREKFSYEQYF. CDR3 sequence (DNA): TGTGCCAGCAGTGACTACCAAAGGGACAGGGAAAAATTCTCCTACGAGCAGTACTTC.

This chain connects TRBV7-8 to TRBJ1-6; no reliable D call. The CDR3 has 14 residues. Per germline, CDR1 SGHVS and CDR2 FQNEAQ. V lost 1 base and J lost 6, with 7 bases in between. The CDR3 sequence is CASSLVMANSPLHF. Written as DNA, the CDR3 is TGTGCCAGCAGCTTAGTTATGGCTAATTCACCCCTCCACTTT.

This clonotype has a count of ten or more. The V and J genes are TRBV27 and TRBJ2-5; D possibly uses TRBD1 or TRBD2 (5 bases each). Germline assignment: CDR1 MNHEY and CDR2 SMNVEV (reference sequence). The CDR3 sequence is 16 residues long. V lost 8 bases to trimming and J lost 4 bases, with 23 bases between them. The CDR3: CASGRDPPIRGETQYF. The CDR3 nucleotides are TGTGCCAGCGGCAGGGACCCCCCAATACGTGGAGAGACCCAGTACTTC.

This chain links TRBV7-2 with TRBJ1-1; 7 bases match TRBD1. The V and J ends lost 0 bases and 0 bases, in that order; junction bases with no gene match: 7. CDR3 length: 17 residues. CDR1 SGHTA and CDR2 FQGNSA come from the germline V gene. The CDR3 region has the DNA TGTGCCAGCAGCTTAGCGGACAGGCAATTTATGAACACTGAAGCTTTCTTT. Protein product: CASSLADRQFMNTEAFF.

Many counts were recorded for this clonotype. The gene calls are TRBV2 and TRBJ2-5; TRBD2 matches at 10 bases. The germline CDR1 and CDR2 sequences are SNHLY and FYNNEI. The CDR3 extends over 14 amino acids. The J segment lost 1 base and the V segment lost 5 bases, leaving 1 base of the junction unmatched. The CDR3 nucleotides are TGTGCCAGCAGTCCTAGCGGGAGCCAAGAGACCCAGTACTTC. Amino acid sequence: CASSPSGSQETQYF.

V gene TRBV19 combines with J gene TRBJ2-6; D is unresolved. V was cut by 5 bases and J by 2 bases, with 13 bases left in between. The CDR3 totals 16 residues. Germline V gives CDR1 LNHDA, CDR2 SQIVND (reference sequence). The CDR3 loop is CASSFRRVAGANVLTF. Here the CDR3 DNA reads TGTGCCAGTAGTTTCCGACGAGTGGCTGGGGCCAACGTCCTGACTTTC.

The chain's CDR3 is CASSPSGPLGEQYF. The CDR3 DNA sequence: TGTGCCAGCTCTCCTAGCGGACCACTCGGGGAGCAGTACTTC. The V gene is TRBV18, the J gene TRBJ2-7; 7 nucleotides match TRBD2. Germline CDR1 reads KGHSH; CDR2 reads LQKENI. The CDR3 runs 14 residues. The ends lost 6 bases at V and 7 bases at J; junction bases unmatched: 12.

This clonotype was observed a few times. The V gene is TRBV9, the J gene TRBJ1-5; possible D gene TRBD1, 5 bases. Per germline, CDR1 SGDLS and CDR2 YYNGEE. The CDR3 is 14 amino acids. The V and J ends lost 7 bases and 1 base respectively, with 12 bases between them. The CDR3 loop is CASGQGTSNQPQHF. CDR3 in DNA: TGTGCCAGCGGGCAGGGAACGAGCAATCAGCCCCAGCATTTT.

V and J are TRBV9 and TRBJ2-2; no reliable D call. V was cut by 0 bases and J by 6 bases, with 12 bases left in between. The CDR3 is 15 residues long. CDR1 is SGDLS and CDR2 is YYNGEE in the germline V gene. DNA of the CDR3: TGTGCCAGCAGCGTAGGACCCCTCGAGGCCGGGGAGCTGTTTTTT. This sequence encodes CASSVGPLEAGELFF.

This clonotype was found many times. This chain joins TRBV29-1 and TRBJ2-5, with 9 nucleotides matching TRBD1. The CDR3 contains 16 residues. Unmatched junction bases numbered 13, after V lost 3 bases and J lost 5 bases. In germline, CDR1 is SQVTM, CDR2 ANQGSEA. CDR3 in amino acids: CSVDGYPGQGAETQYF. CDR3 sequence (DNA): TGCAGCGTTGATGGGTATCCGGGACAGGGAGCTGAGACCCAGTACTTC.